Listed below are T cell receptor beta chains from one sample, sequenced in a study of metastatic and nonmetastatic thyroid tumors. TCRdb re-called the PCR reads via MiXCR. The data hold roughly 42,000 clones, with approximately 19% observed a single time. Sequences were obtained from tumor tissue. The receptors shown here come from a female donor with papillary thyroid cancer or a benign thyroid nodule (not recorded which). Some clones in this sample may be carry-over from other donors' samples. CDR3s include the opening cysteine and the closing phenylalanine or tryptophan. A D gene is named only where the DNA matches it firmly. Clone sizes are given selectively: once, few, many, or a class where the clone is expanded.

DNA: TGTGCCAGCAGCCAAGAAGGGGCCGCGGGGAACACTGAAGCTTTCTTT; CDR3: CASSQEGAAGNTEAFF; J: TRBJ1-1; V: TRBV4-2; size: many; D: NA
DNA: TGTGCCAGCTCACCCGGACTAGCCGCTGAGCAGTTCTTC; CDR3: CASSPGLAAEQFF; J: TRBJ2-1; V: TRBV18; size: few; D: TRBD2
DNA: TGTGCCAGCAGCTCCGGGACAGGGGGCCGTCAGCCCCAGCATTTT; CDR3: CASSSGTGGRQPQHF; J: TRBJ1-5; V: TRBV7-6; size: many; D: TRBD1
DNA: TGTGCCAGCAGCTTTAGTAGCGGGGGGGTTTACAATGAGCAGTTCTTC; CDR3: CASSFSSGGVYNEQFF; J: TRBJ2-1; V: TRBV7-9; size: NA; D: TRBD2
DNA: TGTGCCAGCAGCTTGAGACAGGGCCTCCCGGAGCAGTACTTC; CDR3: CASSLRQGLPEQYF; J: TRBJ2-7; V: TRBV11-2; size: many; D: TRBD1
DNA: TGTGCCAGCCATGGCGGGAGTCGCACAGATACGCAGTATTTT; CDR3: CASHGGSRTDTQYF; J: TRBJ2-3; V: TRBV6-1; size: many; D: TRBD2
DNA: TGTGCCAGCAGTATTCGGACAGGGGGATGTACTGAAGCTTTCTTT; CDR3: CASSIRTGGCTEAFF; J: TRBJ1-1; V: TRBV6-1; size: few; D: TRBD1
DNA: TGTGCCAGCAGCTTCGTTAGGGGGGGCTACAATGAGCAGTTCTTC; CDR3: CASSFVRGGYNEQFF; J: TRBJ2-1; V: TRBV7-9; size: many; D: NA
DNA: TGTGCCACCAGCAGGGGAGCCGGGACCCACTACCTCTCTGGAAACACCATATATTTT; CDR3: CATSRGAGTHYLSGNTIYF; J: TRBJ1-3; V: TRBV15; size: many; D: NA
DNA: TGTGCCACCAGAAACAGGGTTAGCTATGGCTACACCTTC; CDR3: CATRNRVSYGYTF; J: TRBJ1-2; V: TRBV24-1; size: many; D: NA
DNA: TGTGCCAGTAGTACTCCCGGGACAGGGAGGAAGGGCTACACCTTC; CDR3: CASSTPGTGRKGYTF; J: TRBJ1-2; V: TRBV19; size: few; D: TRBD1
DNA: TGTGCCAGCAGTTCTTCCTATTTTCAGGAGCAGTACTTC; CDR3: CASSSSYFQEQYF; J: TRBJ2-7; V: TRBV6-1; size: medium-sized; D: NA
DNA: TGTGCCAGCAGTGAATGGGGACAGGGCCGAATCAATGAGCAGTTCTTC; CDR3: CASSEWGQGRINEQFF; J: TRBJ2-1; V: TRBV6-1; size: many; D: TRBD1
DNA: TGTGCCAGCAGTCCCCGGGGACGGAATAATGAAAAACTGTTTTTT; CDR3: CASSPRGRNNEKLFF; J: TRBJ1-4; V: TRBV12-3/TRBV12-4; size: many; D: NA
DNA: TGTGCCAGCAGCTTAAGCCATGCCTCCTACGAGCAGTACTTC; CDR3: CASSLSHASYEQYF; J: TRBJ2-7; V: TRBV11-2; size: many; D: NA
DNA: TGTGCCAGTCTCCTCTCGGGGGGCTTCTCCTATAATTCACCCCTCCACTTT; CDR3: CASLLSGGFSYNSPLHF; J: TRBJ1-6; V: TRBV6-1; size: many; D: NA
DNA: TGTGCCAGCGGTTCAGGGGCTCAGAGTTATAGCAATCAGCCCCAGCATTTT; CDR3: CASGSGAQSYSNQPQHF; J: TRBJ1-5; V: TRBV6-1; size: many; D: NA
DNA: TGTGCCAGCAGTGAATATGTAGGTGGCATCTTGGAGCAGTACTTC; CDR3: CASSEYVGGILEQYF; J: TRBJ2-7; V: TRBV6-1; size: NA; D: NA
DNA: TGTGCCAGCAGTGCTGGACAGTTTCAGTTAGCTAACTATGGCTACACCTTC; CDR3: CASSAGQFQLANYGYTF; J: TRBJ1-2; V: TRBV6-1; size: many; D: NA
DNA: TGCAGTGCACCTGCGGGGCGGACTAACTCCTACGAGCAGTACTTC; CDR3: CSAPAGRTNSYEQYF; J: TRBJ2-7; V: TRBV20-1; size: many; D: NA
DNA: TGTGCCAGCAGCCAAGGAGTCCTCACTGAAGCTTTCTTT; CDR3: CASSQGVLTEAFF; J: TRBJ1-1; V: TRBV14; size: many; D: NA
DNA: TGTGCCAGCATGGATCGGGACAGGAAGTTTAATGAGCGGTTCTTC; CDR3: CASMDRDRKFNERFF; J: TRBJ2-1; V: TRBV6-1; size: few; D: TRBD1
DNA: TGCAGTGCCAGCACAGGGTACAAAGATCAGCCCCAGCATTTT; CDR3: CSASTGYKDQPQHF; J: TRBJ1-5; V: TRBV20-1; size: NA; D: NA
DNA: TGCAGTGCCCGGCGGGGGGGCACCTATAATTCACCCCTCCACTTT; CDR3: CSARRGGTYNSPLHF; J: TRBJ1-6; V: TRBV20-1; size: many; D: NA
DNA: TGTGCCAGCAGCACCGACCAGAAGGCGCCCCAGCATTTT; CDR3: CASSTDQKAPQHF; J: TRBJ1-5; V: TRBV9; size: many; D: NA
DNA: TGCAGTGCCGGGACGCCGGGAACTGAAGCTTTCTTT; CDR3: CSAGTPGTEAFF; J: TRBJ1-1; V: TRBV20-1; size: NA; D: NA
DNA: TGTGCCAGCAGCTTCATGGGCCGCATGAACACTGAAGCTTTCTTT; CDR3: CASSFMGRMNTEAFF; J: TRBJ1-1; V: TRBV7-8; size: medium-sized; D: NA
DNA: TGTGCCAGCAGCAGAACGACAGGGTCTGGGGCCAACGTCCTGACTTTC; CDR3: CASSRTTGSGANVLTF; J: TRBJ2-6; V: TRBV9; size: many; D: TRBD1
DNA: TGCAGCGTCTCTTCGTTGAACACTGAAGCTTTCTTT; CDR3: CSVSSLNTEAFF; J: TRBJ1-1; V: TRBV29-1; size: NA; D: NA
DNA: TGCGCCAGCAGCTTGTCACAGGGCGTCAGCACTGAAGCTTTCTTT; CDR3: CASSLSQGVSTEAFF; J: TRBJ1-1; V: TRBV5-1; size: many; D: NA
DNA: TGTGCCAGCAGCGGCCCAGCGGGGGGCTACTACGATCAGTACTTC; CDR3: CASSGPAGGYYDQYF; J: TRBJ2-7; V: TRBV3-1; size: NA; D: TRBD2
DNA: TGCGCCAGCAGCTCCGGGACCCTTCGCACAGATACGCAGTATTTT; CDR3: CASSSGTLRTDTQYF; J: TRBJ2-3; V: TRBV5-1; size: many; D: NA
DNA: TGTGCCAGCAGCCCGTTGGGGGGCGCCTACGAGCAGTACTTC; CDR3: CASSPLGGAYEQYF; J: TRBJ2-7; V: TRBV6-1; size: NA; D: NA
DNA: TGTGCCAGCAGCCAACTGGGGGCTAGCGGGAGTAAGGGAGATACGCAGTATTTT; CDR3: CASSQLGASGSKGDTQYF; J: TRBJ2-3; V: TRBV3-1; size: many; D: TRBD2
DNA: TGTGCCAGCATGGCCTCGGTGGGCCCAGGTGGTCAGCCCCAGCATTTT; CDR3: CASMASVGPGGQPQHF; J: TRBJ1-5; V: TRBV12-3/TRBV12-4; size: NA; D: NA
DNA: TGTGCCAGCAGACCCCCGGCGGGACACAATGAGCAGTTCTTC; CDR3: CASRPPAGHNEQFF; J: TRBJ2-1; V: TRBV28; size: NA; D: NA
DNA: TGTGCCTGGAGTCTGATGAAAGGGGTGAGAGAGACCCAGTACTTC; CDR3: CAWSLMKGVRETQYF; J: TRBJ2-5; V: TRBV30; size: NA; D: NA
DNA: TGTGCCAGCAGCTTAGTGAGACAGTCAGCTGGAAACACCATATATTTT; CDR3: CASSLVRQSAGNTIYF; J: TRBJ1-3; V: TRBV11-2; size: many; D: NA
DNA: TGTGCCAGCAGTGTGCAGCGTTCGAATCAGCCCCAGCATTTT; CDR3: CASSVQRSNQPQHF; J: TRBJ1-5; V: TRBV2; size: many; D: NA
DNA: TGTGCCAGCAGTTTTCGCCTGTTACCCGGGACAGGGGGACTAGCCAAAAACATTCAGTACTTC; CDR3: CASSFRLLPGTGGLAKNIQYF; J: TRBJ2-4; V: TRBV12-3/TRBV12-4; size: many; D: TRBD1
DNA: TGTGCCAGTAGTGACCGCTTGTTCTCTGGGGCCAACGTCCTGACTTTC; CDR3: CASSDRLFSGANVLTF; J: TRBJ2-6; V: TRBV19; size: many; D: NA
DNA: TGTGCCAGTAAACGGTATCAGGGGCCCGGGAGAGGGCAGAACACTGAAGCTTTCTTT; CDR3: CASKRYQGPGRGQNTEAFF; J: TRBJ1-1; V: TRBV19; size: many; D: NA
DNA: TGTGCCAGCAGTTACTCGTGGGGGTTGGTAACTGAAGCTTTCTTT; CDR3: CASSYSWGLVTEAFF; J: TRBJ1-1; V: TRBV6-5; size: many; D: NA
DNA: TGTGCCAGCAGCCAACGGGACAGCTACACCGGGGAGCTGTTTTTT; CDR3: CASSQRDSYTGELFF; J: TRBJ2-2; V: TRBV7-9; size: many; D: TRBD1